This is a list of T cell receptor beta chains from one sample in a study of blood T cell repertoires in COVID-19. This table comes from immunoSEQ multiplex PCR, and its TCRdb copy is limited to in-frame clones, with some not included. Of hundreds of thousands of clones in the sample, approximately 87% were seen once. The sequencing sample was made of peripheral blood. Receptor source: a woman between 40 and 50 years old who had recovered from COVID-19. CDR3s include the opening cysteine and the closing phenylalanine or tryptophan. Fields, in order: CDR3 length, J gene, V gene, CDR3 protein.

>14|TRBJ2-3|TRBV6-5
CASSYVSSTDTQYF
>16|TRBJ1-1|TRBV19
CASSNQVRNMNTEAFF
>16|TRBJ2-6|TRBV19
CASSPQQGSGANVLTF
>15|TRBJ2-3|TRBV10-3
CAITRGSLSTDTQYF
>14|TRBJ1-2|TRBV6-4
CASSVRQGAEGYTF
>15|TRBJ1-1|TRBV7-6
CASSRHGQGGTEAFF
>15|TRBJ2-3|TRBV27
CASRESGGAADTQYF
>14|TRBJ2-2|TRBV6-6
CASSYSGGTGELFF
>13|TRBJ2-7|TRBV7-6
CASSRQGEHEQYF
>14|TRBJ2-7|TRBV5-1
CASSSWGRHYEQYF
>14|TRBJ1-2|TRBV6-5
CASSLKTGPYGYTF
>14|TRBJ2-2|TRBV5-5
CASSFNQGSGELFF
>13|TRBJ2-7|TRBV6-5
CASSQGHSYEQYF
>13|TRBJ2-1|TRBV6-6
CASSRGTYNEQFF
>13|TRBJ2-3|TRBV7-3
CASSLNSGDTQYF
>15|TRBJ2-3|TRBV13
CASSPGVLHTDTQYF
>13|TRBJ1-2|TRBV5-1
CASSFGADHGYTF
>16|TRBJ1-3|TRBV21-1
CASSKVTRAGGNTIYF
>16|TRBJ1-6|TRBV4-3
CASSRDRSNYNSPLHF
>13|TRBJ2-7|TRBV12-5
CASGRESSYEQYF
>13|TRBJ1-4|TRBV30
CAWSPFSVEKLFF
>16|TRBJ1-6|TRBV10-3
CAITSRLPGLNSPLHF
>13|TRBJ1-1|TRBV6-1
CASSDRGPTEAFF
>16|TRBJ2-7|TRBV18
CASSPPGSGGAAEQYF
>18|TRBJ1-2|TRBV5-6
CASSLAGTGFVLDYGYTF
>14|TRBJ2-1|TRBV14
CASSRQVSYNEQFF
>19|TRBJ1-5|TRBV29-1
CSVDGGDIWGMDSNQPQHF
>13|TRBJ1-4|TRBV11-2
CASSLVREEKLFF
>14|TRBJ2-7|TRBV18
CASSPGQFTYEQYF
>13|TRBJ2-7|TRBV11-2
CASRRLASYEQYF
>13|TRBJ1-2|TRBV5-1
CASSLRGSYGYTF
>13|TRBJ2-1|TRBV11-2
CASRRGEYNEQFF
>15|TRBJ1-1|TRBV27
CASSLRGTGDTEAFF
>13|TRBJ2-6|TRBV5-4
CASSFQGANVLTF
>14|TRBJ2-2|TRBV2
CASINFANTGELFF
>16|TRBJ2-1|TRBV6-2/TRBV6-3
CASSRTSGGPLDEQFF
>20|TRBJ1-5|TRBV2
CASSHRRGTGLGVGNQPQHF